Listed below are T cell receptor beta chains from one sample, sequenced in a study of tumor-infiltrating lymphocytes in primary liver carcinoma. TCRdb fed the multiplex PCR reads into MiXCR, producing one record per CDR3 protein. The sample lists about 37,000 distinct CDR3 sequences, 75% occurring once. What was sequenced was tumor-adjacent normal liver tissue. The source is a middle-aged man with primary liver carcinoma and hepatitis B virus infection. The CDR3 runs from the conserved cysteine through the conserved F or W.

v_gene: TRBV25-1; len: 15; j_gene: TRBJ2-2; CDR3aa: CASRRGGRNTGELFF
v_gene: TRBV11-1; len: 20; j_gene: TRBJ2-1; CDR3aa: CASIIGKTSGASRLGNEQFF
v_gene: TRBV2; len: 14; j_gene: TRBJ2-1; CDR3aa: CASWGSGGANEQFF
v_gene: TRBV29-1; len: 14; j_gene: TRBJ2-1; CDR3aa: CSVVPSLGYNEQFF
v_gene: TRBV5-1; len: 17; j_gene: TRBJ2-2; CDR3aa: CASSLAIGLASTRELFF
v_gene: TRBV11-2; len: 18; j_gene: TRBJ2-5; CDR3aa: CADSPSSIQGTVRETQYF
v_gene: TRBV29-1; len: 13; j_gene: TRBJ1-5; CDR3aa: CSTRSQPNQPQHF
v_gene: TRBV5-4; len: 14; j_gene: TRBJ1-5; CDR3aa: CASSGERVDQPQHF
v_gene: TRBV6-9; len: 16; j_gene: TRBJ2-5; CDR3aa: CASSIRTSVSKKTQYF
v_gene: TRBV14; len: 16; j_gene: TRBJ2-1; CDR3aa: CVRSAVAGWVNDEQFF
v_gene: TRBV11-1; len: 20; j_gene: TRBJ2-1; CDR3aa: CDSIIGKTSGASRFGNEQFF
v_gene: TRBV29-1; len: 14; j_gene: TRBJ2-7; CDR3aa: CSVVLGERVIEQYF
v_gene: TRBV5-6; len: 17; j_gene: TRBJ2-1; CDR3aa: CASSSNLQVRGYNEQFF